The 3 T cell receptor beta chains below were found in one sample sequenced in a study of cytomegalovirus exposure and HLA in healthy donors. PCR employed 60 Vbeta and 13 Jbeta primers. The table came from immunoSEQ multiplex PCR; TCRdb's copy has only in-frame clones and leaves some out. The top ten hold 2.3% of the sample, which has fewer than 200,000 clones, around 75% seen once. Material for sequencing was PBMCs. These TCRs come from a male donor in good health and CMV-seronegative.

This chain joins TRBV9 and TRBJ2-2; D is uncertain. The CDR3 totals 15 residues. Germline CDR1 is SGDLS and CDR2 is YYNGEE. Between the trimmed V and J ends, which lost 3 bases and 0 bases, there was a span of 9 bases. CDR3 nucleotides: TGTGCCAGCAGCGCCTACAGTTCGAACACCGGGGAGCTGTTTTTT. Protein sequence: CASSAYSSNTGELFF. The variable domain in full, completed from reference TRBV9 and TRBJ2-2, reads DSGVTQTPKHLITATGQRVTLRCSPRSGDLSVYWYQQSLDQGLQFLIQYYNGEERAKGNILERFSAQQFPDLHSELNLSSLELGDSALYFCASSAYSSNTGELFFGEGSRLTVL.

The J gene is TRBJ1-3, the V gene TRBV2; D is uncertain. V was cut by 7 bases and J by 0 bases, with 13 bases left in between. The CDR3 runs 15 residues. Germline assignment: CDR1 SNHLY and CDR2 FYNNEI. In nucleotides, the CDR3 is TGTGCCAGCACCCCTAACCCAAGCTCTGGAAACACCATATATTTT. It is translated as CASTPNPSSGNTIYF. Filled out from reference TRBV2 and TRBJ1-3, the complete variable domain reads EPEVTQTPSHQVTQMGQEVILRCVPISNHLYFYWYRQILGQKVEFLVSFYNNEISEKSEIFDDQFSVERPDGSNFTLKIRSTKLEDSAMYFCASTPNPSSGNTIYFGEGSWLTVV.

The CDR3 nucleotides read TGCGCCAGCCAGGGACACAACAATGAGCAGTTCTTC. Translated: CASQGHNNEQFF. V is TRBV10-1 and J is TRBJ2-1, with TRBD1 as a possible D gene (6 bases). Trimming left V 8 bases short and J 5 bases short, with 10 bases between. Germline values: CDR1 WNHNN, CDR2 SYGVQD (reference sequence). The CDR3 length is 12 residues.